The source of this T cell receptor beta chain is a study of T cell responses to AZD1222 COVID-19 vaccine. The assay was immunoSEQ multiplex PCR, and TCRdb's table has in-frame clones only and misses some. The repertoire holds 80,000 or so clones, with approximately 83% as singletons. Trimming removed 0 bases at V and 0 bases at J, with 13 bases between. CDR1 and CDR2 from the germline V gene are LGHDT and YNNKEL (reference sequence). The CDR3 has 17 amino acids. The sequencing here drew on peripheral blood, taken 28 days after the second AZD1222 dose. V and J are TRBV3-1 (or the pseudogene TRBV3-2) and TRBJ2-3; TRBD1 is a possible D gene (6 bases). The clonotype comes from an adult who received the AZD1222 COVID-19 vaccine. The CDR3 protein is CASSQDPNRASTDTQYF. CDR3 nucleotide sequence: TGTGCCAGCAGCCAAGATCCTAACAGGGCTAGCACAGATACGCAGTATTTT.